These 16 T cell receptor beta chains were sequenced from one sample in a study of cytomegalovirus exposure and HLA in healthy donors. PCR employed 60 Vbeta and 13 Jbeta primers. Libraries were prepared by immunoSEQ multiplex PCR; TCRdb keeps only in-frame clonotypes and omits some of them. The sample holds 130,000 to 150,000 clones, about four fifths seen once. Material for sequencing was PBMCs. These receptors all come from a woman aged 18-30 years in good health and CMV-seropositive.

The chain has TRBV7-2 and TRBJ1-2, with 7 bases matching TRBD1. The CDR3 totals 13 residues. Germline V CDR1 and CDR2: SGHTA, FQGNSA. The junction had 3 bases not matched to a gene; V was cut back by 5 bases and J by 3 bases. CDR3 residues: CASSHDRDYGYTF. The CDR3 region has the DNA TGTGCCAGCAGCCACGACAGGGACTATGGCTACACCTTC.

This chain joins TRBV19 and TRBJ2-5, with a possible D match to TRBD2 (5 bases). Germline CDR1 and CDR2: LNHDA and SQIVND (reference sequence). Between the trimmed V and J ends, which lost 5 bases and 1 base, there was a span of 17 bases. The CDR3 loop spans 16 amino acids. CDR3 sequence reads: CASSLRLAGGQETQYF. The CDR3 nucleotides read TGTGCCAGTAGTCTCAGACTGGCGGGCGGCCAAGAGACCCAGTACTTC.

The V call is TRBV5-8, the J call TRBJ2-1, with 9 bases aligning to TRBD1. The CDR3 has 15 residues. The ends lost 4 bases at V and 2 bases at J; junction bases unmatched: 4. Germline V gene sequence: CDR1 SGHTS, CDR2 YDEGEE. The CDR3 sequence: CASSGGQGPYNEQFF. The CDR3 DNA follows: TGTGCCAGCAGCGGCGGACAGGGGCCCTACAATGAGCAGTTCTTC.

The chain joins TRBV12-5 to TRBJ2-7; 10 positions agree with TRBD1. Trimming removed 1 base from V and 2 bases from J; junction bases left unmatched: 5. The germline CDR1 and CDR2 sequences are LGHNT and FRNRAP. The length of the CDR3 is 16 residues. The DNA of the CDR3 is TGTGCTAGTGGTTTGGACCCCGGGACAGGGGCCTACGAGCAGTACTTC. Residues: CASGLDPGTGAYEQYF.

V and J are TRBV19 and TRBJ1-5; tentatively, D is TRBD1 (5 bases). V was trimmed by 8 bases and J by 3 bases, leaving 20 bases between them. Per the germline V gene, CDR1 is LNHDA and CDR2 is SQIVND (reference sequence). The CDR3 has 16 amino acids. DNA for the CDR3: TGTGCCAGTGGGATGGTTGTTGGGACTTTCAATCAGCCCCAGCATTTT. It yields the protein CASGMVVGTFNQPQHF.

CDR3 sequence reads: CATSRVEGDYGYTF. CDR3 nucleotide sequence: TGTGCCACCAGCAGAGTAGAGGGTGACTATGGCTACACCTTC. V usage is TRBV15 and J usage is TRBJ1-2, with D uncertain. The CDR3 runs 14 residues. Germline assignment: CDR1 LNHNV and CDR2 YYDKDF (reference sequence). Trimming took 1 base from V and 3 from J, leaving 9 bases between them.

V is TRBV29-1 and J is TRBJ1-2; D gene unclear. Trimming cost V 6 bases and J 9 bases, with 17 bases left between them. CDR3 length: 12 residues. The germline gives CDR1 SQVTM, CDR2 ANQGSEA. The CDR3 here is CSVVQAALSYTF. DNA of the CDR3: TGCAGCGTAGTTCAGGCAGCCCTGAGCTACACCTTC.

This clone was recorded a few times. The chain carries TRBV6-5 and TRBJ1-1; 7 nucleotides match TRBD1. With 5 bases clipped from V and 6 bases from J, the junction kept 3 bases outside the gene matches. The CDR3 loop spans 12 amino acids. Germline loops: CDR1 MNHEY, CDR2 SVGAGI. CDR3 bases: TGTGCCAGCAGTAACAGGGGCGCTGAAGCTTTCTTT. Its protein product is CASSNRGAEAFF.

The CDR3: CSVEDRRAGGFYTQYF. CDR3 in DNA: TGCAGCGTTGAAGATCGAAGAGCGGGGGGGTTCTATACGCAGTATTTT. The V and J genes are TRBV29-1 and TRBJ2-3, with 10 positions matching TRBD2. This CDR3 contains 16 residues. The V gene's germline CDR1 is SQVTM and CDR2 ANQGSEA. With 0 bases clipped from V and 7 bases from J, the junction kept 10 bases outside the gene matches.

The table lists this clone with a count of one. V gene TRBV6-1 combines with J gene TRBJ1-6; D is uncertain. The V end lost 1 base, the J end lost 5 bases, and 12 bases lay between the germline ends. The germline CDR1 and CDR2 sequences are MNHNS and SASEGT. The CDR3 extends over 16 amino acids. The CDR3 protein is CASSEGLVEHNSPLHF. The CDR3 DNA follows: TGTGCCAGCAGTGAAGGTCTCGTAGAGCATAATTCACCCCTCCACTTT.

V and J are TRBV10-2 and TRBJ2-3; D gene uncertain. Per the germline V gene, CDR1 is WSHSY and CDR2 is SAAADI. The CDR3 loop spans 11 amino acids. The V end was cut by 7 bases, the J end by 5 bases, with 7 bases between. The CDR3 coding sequence is TGCGCCAGCACCGGCGGAGATACGCAGTATTTT. Amino acids: CASTGGDTQYF.

This clone was recorded once. The chain couples TRBV19 to TRBJ1-5; no reliable D call. The germline V and J ends were trimmed by 7 bases and 0 bases, with 7 bases remaining between them. The CDR3 covers 13 residues. The germline CDR1 and CDR2 sequences are LNHDA and SQIVND (reference sequence). CDR3 sequence reads: CASNTNSNQPQHF. CDR3 nucleotides: TGTGCCAGTAACACCAATAGCAATCAGCCCCAGCATTTT. Full variable domain (outside the CDR3, taken from reference TRBV19 and TRBJ1-5): DGGITQSPKYLFRKEGQNVTLSCEQNLNHDAMYWYRQDPGQGLRLIYYSQIVNDFQKGDIAEGYSVSREKKESFPLTVTSAQKNPTAFYLCASNTNSNQPQHFGDGTRLSIL.

V and J are TRBV7-6 and TRBJ2-2; weak D call: TRBD1 (7 bases). The ends were cut back, 2 bases at V and 4 bases at J, with 14 bases in the middle. CDR3 length equals 16 residues. CDR1 is SGHVS and CDR2 is FNYEAQ in the germline V gene. The CDR3 nucleotides read TGTGCCAGCAGCTTACAGTCAGGGGGAGGCACCGGGGAGCTGTTTTTT. This codes for CASSLQSGGGTGELFF.

This sequence joins TRBV14 and TRBJ1-2; 8 bases are shared with TRBD1. From germline, CDR1 is SGHDN and CDR2 FVKESK. This CDR3 has 17 amino acids. Trimming took 1 base from V and 5 from J; bases not matched to a gene: 12. The CDR3 DNA sequence: TGTGCCAGCAGCCAAGGCGTCTGGGGACAGGCCACTTATGGCTACACCTTC. It yields the protein CASSQGVWGQATYGYTF.

The rearrangement links TRBV5-6 to TRBJ1-2; D gene ambiguous. The V gene lost 0 bases and the J gene lost 4 bases, with 13 bases spanning the gap. Germline lookup yields CDR1 SGHDT and CDR2 YYEEEE. This CDR3 comprises 15 residues. The CDR3: CASSLVSLRGYGYTF. DNA of the CDR3: TGTGCCAGCAGCTTGGTGTCCCTACGGGGCTATGGCTACACCTTC.

This clone was counted a single time. The J gene is TRBJ2-5, the V gene TRBV5-1; 10 bases fit TRBD2. Unmatched junction bases numbered 1, after V lost 2 bases and J lost 3 bases. This CDR3 comprises 14 residues. The germline V gene has CDR1 SGHRS and CDR2 YFSETQ. The CDR3 coding sequence is TGCGCCAGCAGCTTCCTAGCGGGGGAAGAGACCCAGTACTTC. This translates into CASSFLAGEETQYF.